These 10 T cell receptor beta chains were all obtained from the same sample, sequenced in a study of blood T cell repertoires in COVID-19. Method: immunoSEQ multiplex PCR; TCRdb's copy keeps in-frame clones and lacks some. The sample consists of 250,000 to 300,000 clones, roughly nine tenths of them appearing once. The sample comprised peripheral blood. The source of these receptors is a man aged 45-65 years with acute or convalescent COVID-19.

The CDR3 loop reads CASSYSMGGRVYEQYF. The DNA for the CDR3 is TGTGCCAGCAGTTACTCGATGGGGGGGCGCGTCTACGAGCAGTACTTC. The gene calls are TRBV6-5 and TRBJ2-7, with a weak D call TRBD2 (7 bases). V lost 0 bases, J lost 3 bases, and 15 bases lay in between. CDR1 and CDR2 from the germline V gene are MNHEY and SVGAGI. The CDR3 runs to 16 residues.

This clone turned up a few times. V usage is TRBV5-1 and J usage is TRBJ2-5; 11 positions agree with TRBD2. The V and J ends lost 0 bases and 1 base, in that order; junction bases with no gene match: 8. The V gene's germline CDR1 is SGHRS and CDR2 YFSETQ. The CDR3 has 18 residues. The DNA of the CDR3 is TGCGCCAGCAGCTTGGAGGCTAGCGGGGGGCCGATCCAAGAGACCCAGTACTTC. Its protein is CASSLEASGGPIQETQYF.

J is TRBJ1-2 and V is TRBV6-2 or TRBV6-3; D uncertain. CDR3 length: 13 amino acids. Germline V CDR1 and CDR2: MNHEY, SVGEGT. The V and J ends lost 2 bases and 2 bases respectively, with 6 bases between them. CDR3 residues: CASSYTENYGYTF. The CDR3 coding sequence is TGTGCCAGCAGTTACACAGAGAACTATGGCTACACCTTC.

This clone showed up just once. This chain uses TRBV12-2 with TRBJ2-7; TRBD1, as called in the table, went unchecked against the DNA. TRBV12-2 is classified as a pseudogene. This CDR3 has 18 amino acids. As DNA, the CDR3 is TGTGCAAGTCGCTTAGCTTCCCTCGGGACAGGGCAGAGCTACGAGCAGTACTTC. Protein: CASRLASLGTGQSYEQYF.

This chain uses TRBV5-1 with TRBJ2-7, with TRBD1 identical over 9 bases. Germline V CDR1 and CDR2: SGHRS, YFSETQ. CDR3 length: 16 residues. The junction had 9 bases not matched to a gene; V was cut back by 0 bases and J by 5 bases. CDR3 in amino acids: CASSLATTGQGNEQYF. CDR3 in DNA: TGCGCCAGCAGCTTGGCTACCACGGGACAGGGTAACGAGCAGTACTTC.

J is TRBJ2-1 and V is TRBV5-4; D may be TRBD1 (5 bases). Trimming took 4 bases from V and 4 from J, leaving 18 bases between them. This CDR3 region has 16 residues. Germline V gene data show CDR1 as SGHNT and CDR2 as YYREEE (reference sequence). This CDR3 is CASSGAGPGLYNEQFF. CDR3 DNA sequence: TGTGCCAGCAGCGGAGCCGGGCCAGGGCTTTACAATGAGCAGTTCTTC.

The CDR3 region is CASSAPGLAVSGANVLTF. The CDR3 nucleotides read TGTGCCAGCAGTGCACCGGGACTAGCAGTTTCCGGGGCCAACGTCCTGACTTTC. The chain joins TRBV27 to TRBJ2-6; 9 bases match TRBD2. The CDR3 spans 18 residues. Germline CDR1 reads MNHEY; CDR2 reads SMNVEV (reference sequence). V was clipped by 5 bases and J by 4 bases; unmatched bases: 12.

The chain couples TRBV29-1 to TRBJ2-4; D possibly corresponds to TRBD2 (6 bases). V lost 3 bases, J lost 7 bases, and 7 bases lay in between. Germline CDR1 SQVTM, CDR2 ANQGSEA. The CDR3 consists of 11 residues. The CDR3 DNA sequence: TGCAGCGTTGAGGACTACAACATTCAGTACTTC. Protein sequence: CSVEDYNIQYF.

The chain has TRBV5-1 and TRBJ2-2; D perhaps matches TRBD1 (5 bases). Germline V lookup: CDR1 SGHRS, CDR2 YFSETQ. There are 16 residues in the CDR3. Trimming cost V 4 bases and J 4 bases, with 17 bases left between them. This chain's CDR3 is CASSDGRGSVTGELFF. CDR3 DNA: TGCGCCAGCAGCGACGGTAGGGGTTCGGTCACCGGGGAGCTGTTTTTT.

The CDR3 loop reads CASSESRVRNSPLHF. The CDR3 DNA is TGTGCCAGCAGTGAATCGAGGGTTCGGAATTCACCCCTCCACTTT. The gene calls are TRBV6-1 and TRBJ1-6; D gene ambiguous. Germline V CDR1 and CDR2: MNHNS, SASEGT. This CDR3 contains 15 residues. V was pared by 2 bases and J by 7 bases, with 12 bases between.